The 29 T cell receptor beta chains given below trace back to one sample, sequenced in a study of OX40 agonist ivuxolimab in advanced cancers. Generated by immunoSEQ multiplex PCR, the TCRdb table keeps only in-frame clones and is missing some. In the table there are 100,000 or so clones, about 80% of which are singletons. Source: CD4+ or CD8+ T cells sorted from blood, taken in a trial of the OX40 agonist ivuxolimab. These receptors originate from an adult with an advanced solid tumor such as melanoma, head and neck, liver or kidney cancer.

V is TRBV6-5 and J is TRBJ2-1, with a weak D call TRBD1 (5 bases). Germline-derived CDR1 and CDR2 are MNHEY and SVGAGI. The CDR3 contains 14 residues. Trimming cost V 6 bases and J 6 bases, with 15 bases left between them. The CDR3 loop is CASRDKQIRNEQFF. The CDR3 DNA reads TGTGCCAGCAGGGACAAGCAAATCCGCAATGAGCAGTTCTTC.

This clone was seen only a few times. CDR3 in DNA: TGTGCCAGCAGCTTAGGGGGGGCCGGGGAGCTGTTTTTT. Translated, it gives CASSLGGAGELFF. V and J are TRBV7-2 and TRBJ2-2; D is possibly TRBD2 (6 bases). V lost 1 base and J lost 6, with 6 bases in between. In germline, CDR1 is SGHTA, CDR2 FQGNSA. This CDR3 spans 13 amino acids.

This clone was counted once. The missing conserved phenylalanine or tryptophan at the end of this CDR3 makes a read error likely. The chain is built from TRBV15 and TRBJ1-4; no clear D. The germline V gene encodes CDR1 LNHNV and CDR2 YYDKDF (reference sequence). This CDR3 comprises 13 residues. The ends were cut back, 0 bases at V and 8 bases at J, with 7 bases in the middle. The CDR3, as DNA: TGTGCCACCAGCAGAGATCCTGGCGAAAAACTGTTTCTT. Translated, it gives CATSRDPGEKLFL.

The chain couples TRBV10-3 to TRBJ1-5; TRBD1 matches at 7 bases. The ends lost 2 bases at V and 0 bases at J; junction bases unmatched: 7. CDR3 size: 17 residues. Germline V CDR1 and CDR2: ENHRY, SYGVKD. The CDR3 DNA reads as TGTGCCATCAGTGAGGGGGACAGACTTAATAGCAATCAGCCCCAGCATTTT. This sequence encodes CAISEGDRLNSNQPQHF.

The chain joins TRBV10-3 to TRBJ1-2; D gene unclear. From germline, CDR1 is ENHRY and CDR2 SYGVKD. V was cut by 6 bases and J by 0 bases, with 14 bases left in between. The CDR3 length is 15 residues. The CDR3 spells CAISSDGDSNYGYTF. CDR3 sequence (DNA): TGTGCCATCAGCTCAGACGGCGACTCTAACTATGGCTACACCTTC.

This chain joins TRBV19 and TRBJ2-7; a weak D match, TRBD1 (6 bases). Germline V gene data show CDR1 as LNHDA and CDR2 as SQIVND (reference sequence). V lost 5 bases, J lost 1 base, and 12 bases lay in between. The CDR3 extends over 14 amino acids. CDR3 nucleotide sequence: TGTGCCAGTAGTTCCTCGGACAGTTCCTACGAGCAGTACTTC. Translated: CASSSSDSSYEQYF.

This clone occurred once. This rearrangement joins TRBV9 to TRBJ1-1; D uncertain. CDR1 is SGDLS and CDR2 is YYNGEE in the germline V gene. Trimming stripped 0 bases from V and 0 bases from J, with 12 bases between. The CDR3 spans 16 residues. The CDR3 region is CASSVGPPPMNTEAFF. CDR3 nucleotides: TGTGCCAGCAGCGTAGGACCTCCTCCCATGAACACTGAAGCTTTCTTT.

This clone has ten or more counts. The chain is built from TRBV2 and TRBJ2-3; D possibly corresponds to TRBD2 (6 bases). Germline CDR1 reads SNHLY; CDR2 reads FYNNEI. The V and J ends lost 6 bases and 5 bases respectively, with 12 bases between them. This CDR3 is 13 amino acids long. The CDR3 spells CASSPPAGDTQYF. Here the CDR3 DNA reads TGTGCCAGCAGCCCGCCAGCGGGAGATACGCAGTATTTT.

The chain recombines TRBV27 with TRBJ2-7; 8 nucleotides align to TRBD1. After removal of 4 bases from V and 3 bases from J, the junction contained 2 bases not matched to a gene. Germline V gene sequence: CDR1 MNHEY, CDR2 SMNVEV (reference sequence). This CDR3 spans 13 amino acids. The CDR3 spells CASSWDRYYEQYF. The DNA of the CDR3 is TGTGCCAGCAGTTGGGACAGGTACTACGAGCAGTACTTC.

The chain links TRBV7-2 to TRBJ1-1, with a possible D match to TRBD1 (5 bases). This CDR3 spans 13 amino acids. The germline CDR1 and CDR2 sequences are SGHTA and FQGNSA. Trimming took off 2 bases at V and 4 bases at J, with 8 bases between the two ends. CDR3 sequence: CASSLRQLTEAFF. CDR3 coding DNA: TGTGCCAGCAGCTTAAGACAGCTCACTGAAGCTTTCTTT. The full variable domain, its missing parts supplied by reference TRBV7-2 and TRBJ1-1, is GAGVSQSPSNKVTEKGKDVELRCDPISGHTALYWYRQSLGQGLEFLIYFQGNSAPDKSGLPSDRFSAERTGGSVSTLTIQRTQQEDSAVYLCASSLRQLTEAFFGQGTRLTVV.

The sample holds one count of this clone. The rearrangement joins TRBV5-1 to TRBJ2-1; TRBD1 aligns across 9 bases. The CDR3 sequence is 14 residues long. V was clipped by 3 bases and J by 7 bases; unmatched bases: 5. Germline V lookup: CDR1 SGHRS, CDR2 YFSETQ. CDR3 sequence: CASSWGTGNNEQFF. The CDR3 nucleotides are TGCGCCAGCAGCTGGGGGACAGGGAATAATGAGCAGTTCTTC.

The chain links TRBV28 to TRBJ1-2, with TRBD1 as a possible D gene (6 bases). V was cut by 6 bases and J by 0 bases, with 14 bases left in between. The CDR3 is made up of 15 amino acids. CDR1 and CDR2 (germline): MDHEN, SYDVKM. CDR3 DNA sequence: TGTGCCAGCAGCCGGGGGGGCGGGACTAACTATGGCTACACCTTC. As protein: CASSRGGGTNYGYTF.

The rearrangement joins TRBV5-1 to TRBJ2-7, with a tentative D call TRBD2 (6 bases). The CDR3 covers 14 residues. Germline-derived CDR1 and CDR2 are SGHRS and YFSETQ. V was trimmed by 10 bases and J by 3 bases, leaving 20 bases between them. CDR3 DNA: TGCGCCTCGAAACCGGGACTCGGGGTCTACGAGCAGTACTTC. Protein product: CASKPGLGVYEQYF.

The V gene is TRBV5-6, the J gene TRBJ2-7, with 9 bases matching TRBD1. The CDR3 has 14 residues. Losses at the gene ends were 4 bases for V and 3 bases for J; bases not matched to a gene: 5. Germline CDR1 and CDR2: SGHDT and YYEEEE. CDR3 in DNA: TGTGCCAGCAGCGACGGGACAGGGATCTACGAGCAGTACTTC. Protein product: CASSDGTGIYEQYF.

This chain links TRBV4-2 with TRBJ1-1; maybe TRBD1 (6 bases). Per germline, CDR1 LGHNA and CDR2 YNFKEQ. The CDR3 is 13 amino acids. The ends were cut back, 2 bases at V and 4 bases at J, with 8 bases in the middle. CDR3 nucleotide sequence: TGTGCCAGCAGCCAAAAAGGGGGCACTGAAGCTTTCTTT. The encoded protein is CASSQKGGTEAFF.

As to this clone: One end of the junction varies from germline; a read error may be responsible. J is TRBJ1-3 and V is TRBV6-5, with D maybe TRBD1 (5 bases). This CDR3 has 13 amino acids. CDR1 MNHEY and CDR2 SVGAGI come from the germline V gene. CDR3 protein: CASRRRDGLEEDF. In nucleotides, the CDR3 is TGTGCCAGCAGACGCCGGGACGGACTCGAGGAAGATTTT.

This chain connects TRBV7-2 to TRBJ1-2; D uncertain. This CDR3 has 14 amino acids. V was clipped by 6 bases and J by 2 bases, with 13 bases between them. CDR1 SGHTA and CDR2 FQGNSA come from the germline V gene. The CDR3 DNA is TGTGCCAGCAGTCACGGTCGGTCAAACTATGGCTACACCTTC. This codes for CASSHGRSNYGYTF. Full variable domain (rest looked up from reference TRBV7-2 and TRBJ1-2): GAGVSQSPSNKVTEKGKDVELRCDPISGHTALYWYRQSLGQGLEFLIYFQGNSAPDKSGLPSDRFSAERTGGSVSTLTIQRTQQEDSAVYLCASSHGRSNYGYTFGSGTRLTVV.

This clone was seen more than once but under ten times. The CDR3 protein is CATYHTSEAFF. The CDR3, as DNA: TGTGCCACCTACCACACGTCTGAAGCTTTCTTT. The chain couples TRBV6-5 to TRBJ1-1; D gene ambiguous. V gave up 10 bases and J gave up 6 bases, with 12 bases separating them. The CDR3 totals 11 residues. CDR1 and CDR2 from the germline V gene are MNHEY and SVGAGI.

The CDR3 protein is CASSSGQGAGGELFF. The DNA for the CDR3 is TGCGCCAGCAGCTCCGGACAGGGGGCAGGCGGGGAGCTGTTTTTT. The rearrangement joins TRBV5-1 to TRBJ2-2; 11 bases line up with TRBD1. Germline CDR1 reads SGHRS; CDR2 reads YFSETQ. This CDR3 contains 15 residues. J was trimmed by 7 bases and V by 3 bases; bases with no gene match: 5.

This chain links TRBV5-4 with TRBJ2-2; D assignment may be TRBD1 or TRBD2 (5 bases each). The CDR3 extends over 15 amino acids. Trimming stripped 0 bases from V and 3 bases from J, with 9 bases between. Germline-derived CDR1 and CDR2 are SGHNT and YYREEE (reference sequence). CDR3 sequence reads: CASSLGGTHTGELFF. DNA for the CDR3: TGTGCCAGCAGCTTGGGGGGGACCCACACCGGGGAGCTGTTTTTT.

The genes are TRBV5-1 and TRBJ1-4; TRBD1 is a possible D gene (5 bases). Germline assignment: CDR1 SGHRS and CDR2 YFSETQ. Trimming pared 4 bases from V and 3 bases from J, leaving 7 bases between. The CDR3 is 13 residues long. The CDR3, as DNA: TGCGCCAGCAGCCAGGGACCTAATGAAAAACTGTTTTTT. The encoded protein is CASSQGPNEKLFF.

V is TRBV7-2 and J is TRBJ1-2; 9 nucleotides agree with TRBD1. This CDR3 spans 15 amino acids. The J segment lost 7 bases and the V segment lost 2 bases, leaving 8 bases of the junction unmatched. The germline gives CDR1 SGHTA, CDR2 FQGNSA. In nucleotides, the CDR3 is TGTGCCAGCAGCTTACCCCGGGACAGGGCTGGTGGCTACACCTTC. Protein product: CASSLPRDRAGGYTF.

The V and J genes are TRBV5-6 and TRBJ2-5; 9 positions match TRBD2. CDR3 length: 15 residues. The ends lost 0 bases at V and 5 bases at J; junction bases unmatched: 5. CDR1 is SGHDT and CDR2 is YYEEEE in the germline V gene. The CDR3 nucleotides are TGTGCCAGCAGCTTGGGCGGGAGGGCCTCTGAGACCCAGTACTTC. Protein sequence: CASSLGGRASETQYF.

The J gene is TRBJ2-2, the V gene TRBV11-2, with no clear D. The length of the CDR3 is 14 residues. The V end was cut by 0 bases, the J end by 2 bases, with 4 bases between. Germline V gene sequence: CDR1 SGHAT, CDR2 FQNNGV. The CDR3 protein is CASSLEGNTGELFF. DNA of the CDR3: TGTGCCAGCAGCTTAGAGGGAAACACCGGGGAGCTGTTTTTT.

This chain joins TRBV9 and TRBJ2-5; 12 nucleotides align to TRBD2. V trimming: 4 bases; J trimming: 4 bases; junction bases outside the gene matches: 8. The CDR3 is made up of 16 amino acids. Germline V lookup: CDR1 SGDLS, CDR2 YYNGEE. CDR3 region: CASSFLPSGRGETQYF. CDR3 nucleotides: TGTGCCAGCAGCTTCCTCCCTAGCGGGAGGGGAGAGACCCAGTACTTC.

The chain joins TRBV19 to TRBJ2-7; TRBD1 matches 10 bases. The ends lost 4 bases at V and 7 bases at J; junction bases unmatched: 4. The CDR3 is 13 residues long. In germline, CDR1 is LNHDA, CDR2 SQIVND (reference sequence). The CDR3 loop reads CASSTTGGGEQYF. The CDR3 nucleotides read TGTGCCAGTAGTACGACAGGGGGCGGGGAGCAGTACTTC.

The chain has TRBV29-1 and TRBJ2-3, with D possibly being TRBD1 or TRBD2 (7 bases each). Germline V gene sequence: CDR1 SQVTM, CDR2 ANQGSEA. This CDR3 has 17 amino acids. Between the trimmed V and J ends, which lost 1 base and 1 base, there was a span of 18 bases. CDR3 loop: CSVEGPRGAGGTDTQYF. Written as DNA, the CDR3 is TGCAGCGTTGAAGGACCCAGGGGGGCGGGAGGCACAGATACGCAGTATTTT.

This chain uses TRBV19 with TRBJ1-1; D ambiguous. The CDR3 has 16 residues. With 6 bases removed from V and 0 bases from J, the gap between germline ends came to 17 bases. Germline CDR1 is LNHDA and CDR2 is SQIVND (reference sequence). CDR3 sequence (DNA): TGTGCCAGTAGACCCACATTTACAGCCTTGAACACTGAAGCTTTCTTT. It codes for CASRPTFTALNTEAFF.

The chain employs TRBV27 and TRBJ2-5; 7 bases align to TRBD1. This CDR3 contains 15 residues. Germline V CDR1 and CDR2: MNHEY, SMNVEV (reference sequence). V was pared by 5 bases and J by 2 bases, with 8 bases of the junction left unmatched. The CDR3 DNA reads TGTGCCAGCAGTCTAACAGGGGACCCGCAAGAGACCCAGTACTTC. Translated, it gives CASSLTGDPQETQYF.